The 22 T cell receptor beta chains reported below all come from one sample, sequenced in a study of T cell repertoires in cytomegalovirus infection. The antigens for these receptors are not known. Via MiXCR, TCRdb re-called the reads, giving one row per CDR3 protein. The repertoire consists of under 90,000 distinct CDR3 sequences, with more than 20% occurring once and the leading ten covering 60% to 85%. Sequenced input: PBMCs, sequenced either directly or after in vitro stimulation (not recorded which). Receptor source: a human donor in good health (CMV status not recorded). Some clones in this sample may be carry-over from other donors' samples.

This clonotype has just a few counts. The gene calls are TRBV5-8 and TRBJ2-7, with no clear D. CDR1 is SGHTS and CDR2 is YDEGEE in the germline V gene. Trimming removed 1 base at V and 5 bases at J, with 10 bases between. CDR3 length: 13 amino acids. The CDR3 sequence is CASSLKGRNEQYV. The CDR3 region has the DNA TGTGCCAGCAGCTTGAAGGGTCGCAACGAGCAGTACGTC.

The V gene is TRBV27, the J gene TRBJ2-3, with 8 bases aligning to TRBD1. The ends lost 2 bases at V and 0 bases at J; junction bases unmatched: 10. This CDR3 spans 18 amino acids. The germline V gene encodes CDR1 MNHEY and CDR2 SMNVEV (reference sequence). The CDR3 loop reads CASSLLAPGGTSTDTQYF. The CDR3 bases are TGTGCCAGCAGTTTACTCGCTCCAGGGGGCACTAGCACAGATACGCAGTATTTT.

The table lists this clonotype with many counts. V gene TRBV7-8 combines with J gene TRBJ2-5; 9 bases line up with TRBD2. The germline CDR1 and CDR2 sequences are SGHVS and FQNEAQ. Losses at the gene ends were 1 base for V and 1 base for J; bases not matched to a gene: 7. The CDR3 spans 17 residues. The CDR3 DNA sequence: TGTGCCAGCAGCTTAGTTCAGCGGGAGGCCCTCCAAGAGACCCAGTACTTC. It translates to CASSLVQREALQETQYF. Based on the CDR3 plus reference TRBV7-8 and TRBJ2-5, the full variable domain is GAGVSQSPRYKVAKRGQDVALRCDPISGHVSLFWYQQALGQGPEFLTYFQNEAQLDKSGLPSDRFFAERPEGSVSTLKIQRTQQEDSAVYLCASSLVQREALQETQYFGPGTRLLVL.

Ten or more counts support this clonotype. The rearrangement joins TRBV19 to TRBJ2-7; 8 bases are a match to TRBD1. Germline V gene lookup returns CDR1 LNHDA and CDR2 SQIVND (reference sequence). There are 14 residues in the CDR3. V shed 7 bases and J 3 bases; nucleotides not matched to a gene: 8. The chain's CDR3 is CASTRGTGFYEQYF. CDR3 DNA sequence: TGTGCCAGTACCCGAGGGACAGGATTCTACGAGCAGTACTTC. The variable domain in full, with the rest retrieved from reference TRBV19 and TRBJ2-7, is DGGITQSPKYLFRKEGQNVTLSCEQNLNHDAMYWYRQDPGQGLRLIYYSQIVNDFQKGDIAEGYSVSREKKESFPLTVTSAQKNPTAFYLCASTRGTGFYEQYFGPGTRLTVT.

In its sample, this clonotype was seen a few times. The chain is built from TRBV27 and TRBJ1-1; a possible D gene is TRBD1 (5 bases). This CDR3 contains 14 residues. V was clipped by 4 bases and J by 1 base, with 10 bases between them. Germline values: CDR1 MNHEY, CDR2 SMNVEV (reference sequence). The CDR3 nucleotides read TGTGCCAGCAGTTCGGCAGGGTGGAACACTGAAGCTTTCTTT. This sequence encodes CASSSAGWNTEAFF.

This clonotype was detected only a few times. The rearrangement joins TRBV11-2 to TRBJ1-1; TRBD1 is a possible D gene (6 bases). In germline, CDR1 is SGHAT, CDR2 FQNNGV. Trimming cost V 1 base and J 3 bases, with 15 bases left between them. The CDR3 runs to 16 residues. CDR3 sequence reads: CASSLGYRELDTEAFF. CDR3 nucleotides: TGTGCCAGCAGCTTAGGTTACAGGGAGTTAGACACTGAAGCTTTCTTT.

V is TRBV4-1 and J is TRBJ2-3; 8 bases are a match to TRBD1. Germline values: CDR1 MGHRA, CDR2 YSYEKL. V lost 1 base and J lost 1; bases outside the gene matches: 10. The CDR3 loop spans 18 amino acids. This chain's CDR3 is CASSQGVVKQGGTDTQYF. The CDR3 DNA reads as TGCGCCAGCAGCCAAGGGGTTGTTAAACAGGGGGGCACAGATACGCAGTATTTT.

The table lists this clonotype with many counts. The chain links TRBV7-2 to TRBJ2-7, with 10 bases matching TRBD2. This CDR3 spans 15 amino acids. Losses at the gene ends were 4 bases for V and 5 bases for J; bases not matched to a gene: 8. Germline V lookup: CDR1 SGHTA, CDR2 FQGNSA. This CDR3 reads CASSSYTSGTNEQYF. Here the CDR3 DNA reads TGTGCCAGCAGCTCTTACACTAGCGGGACCAACGAGCAGTACTTC.

V and J are TRBV7-8 and TRBJ2-7; D unclear. Germline CDR1 and CDR2: SGHVS and FQNEAQ. V lost 5 bases, J lost 0 bases, and 20 bases lay in between. The CDR3 is 17 amino acids. CDR3 sequence: CASSASVLAVSSYEQYV. As DNA, the CDR3 is TGTGCCAGCAGCGCATCGGTTTTGGCGGTGAGCTCCTACGAGCAGTACGTC.

The chain combines TRBV20-1 with TRBJ1-6, with 7 bases matching TRBD1. Per the germline V gene, CDR1 is DFQATT and CDR2 is SNEGSKA (reference sequence). CDR3 size: 15 residues. V trimming: 5 bases; J trimming: 10 bases; junction bases outside the gene matches: 14. In DNA, the CDR3 is TGCAGTGCTCGGCGATCGTGGACAGGCGGGTCACCCCTCCACTTT. Its translation: CSARRSWTGGSPLHF.

This clonotype was seen many times. This sequence joins TRBV7-2 and TRBJ2-1; D remains unclear. Germline CDR1 reads SGHTA; CDR2 reads FQGNSA. The V and J ends lost 1 base and 5 bases respectively, with 12 bases between them. The length of the CDR3 is 15 residues. The CDR3 sequence is CASSLGADRNNEQFF. DNA for the CDR3: TGTGCCAGCAGCTTAGGGGCCGACCGGAACAATGAGCAGTTCTTC.

A single count supports this clonotype. This chain links TRBV7-9 with TRBJ2-1; 7 bases are a match to TRBD1. The CDR3 runs 15 residues. CDR1 SEHNR and CDR2 FQNEAQ come from the germline V gene (reference sequence). Germline trimming cut 4 bases from V and 2 bases from J; bases unmatched to any gene: 5. The CDR3 protein is CASSSRGTAYNEQFF. CDR3 coding DNA: TGTGCCAGCAGCTCGAGGGGGACAGCCTACAATGAGCAGTTCTTC.

The J gene is TRBJ2-7, the V gene TRBV6-2 or TRBV6-3, with 7 bases lining up with TRBD2. The CDR3 sequence is 17 residues long. The germline V gene has CDR1 MNHEY and CDR2 SVGEGT. With 2 bases clipped from V and 7 bases from J, the junction kept 17 bases outside the gene matches. CDR3 protein: CASSYPSGRGGSEEQYV. CDR3 in DNA: TGTGCCAGCAGTTACCCCAGCGGTCGGGGCGGGAGTGAGGAGCAGTACGTC.

This chain joins TRBV19 and TRBJ2-7, with 10 nucleotides matching TRBD2. With 11 bases clipped from V and 2 bases from J, the junction kept 3 bases outside the gene matches. The germline V gene encodes CDR1 LNHDA and CDR2 SQIVND (reference sequence). The CDR3 totals 12 residues. As DNA, the CDR3 is TGTGCCTCCGGACTAGCGGCCTACGAGCAGTACGTC. The encoded protein is CASGLAAYEQYV.

In its sample, this clonotype was seen many times. The V call is TRBV7-2, the J call TRBJ1-6, with 7 bases fitting TRBD1. There are 14 residues in the CDR3. V dropped 6 bases and J dropped 10; count of bases not matched to a gene: 9. The germline V gene has CDR1 SGHTA and CDR2 FQGNSA. The CDR3 loop reads CASSPDRANSPLHF. The CDR3 DNA follows: TGTGCCAGCAGTCCTGACAGGGCGAACTCACCCCTCCACTTT.

V gene TRBV10-3 combines with J gene TRBJ2-3, with TRBD2 as a possible D gene (6 bases). This CDR3 comprises 14 residues. The V end lost 5 bases, the J end lost 4 bases, and 13 bases lay between the germline ends. Germline V lookup: CDR1 ENHRY, CDR2 SYGVKD. The CDR3 region is CAISISGASDTQYF. DNA of the CDR3: TGTGCCATCAGTATTTCGGGAGCCTCAGATACGCAGTATTTT.

This clonotype was seen only a few times. The chain is built from TRBV7-9 and TRBJ1-6, with D tentatively TRBD1 (5 bases). CDR3 length equals 13 residues. The V end lost 1 base, the J end lost 8 bases, and 6 bases lay between the germline ends. The germline CDR1 and CDR2 sequences are SEHNR and FQNEAQ (reference sequence). CDR3 protein: CASSLGGDSPLHF. The CDR3 region has the DNA TGTGCCAGCAGCTTAGGGGGCGATTCACCCCTCCACTTT.

This chain uses TRBV7-9 with TRBJ2-7, with D perhaps matching TRBD1 (5 bases). In germline, CDR1 is SEHNR, CDR2 FQNEAQ (reference sequence). This CDR3 is 15 amino acids long. The V and J ends lost 5 bases and 2 bases respectively, with 16 bases between them. CDR3 region: CASSAKERQTYEQYF. The CDR3 bases are TGTGCCAGCAGCGCGAAGGAAAGACAGACCTACGAGCAGTACTTC.

The chain employs TRBV28 and TRBJ2-2, with D possibly being TRBD1 (6 bases). The germline CDR1 and CDR2 sequences are MDHEN and SYDVKM. The ends were cut back, 4 bases at V and 2 bases at J, with 8 bases in the middle. The CDR3 sequence is 14 residues long. The CDR3 bases are TGTGCCAGCAGTTCGGGACAAAACACCGGGGAGCTGTTTTTT. Translation gives CASSSGQNTGELFF.

This clonotype was counted ten times or more. The rearrangement joins TRBV7-2 to TRBJ2-1; no clear D. V lost 1 base, J lost 4 bases, and 11 bases lay in between. The length of the CDR3 is 15 residues. CDR1 and CDR2 from the germline V gene are SGHTA and FQGNSA. The CDR3: CASSLEPSIYNEQFF. The CDR3 DNA sequence: TGTGCCAGCAGCTTAGAACCCTCCATATACAATGAGCAGTTCTTC.

The chain is built from TRBV28 and TRBJ1-6; D perhaps matches TRBD1 (5 bases). CDR1 is MDHEN and CDR2 is SYDVKM in the germline V gene. Trimming took 1 base from V and 17 from J, leaving 18 bases between them. The CDR3 is made up of 14 amino acids. The CDR3 DNA sequence: TGTGCCAGCAGTTTATTAGACAGTTTTGGAACGATCCACTTT. As protein: CASSLLDSFGTIHF.

The chain carries TRBV7-2 and TRBJ2-3, with 9 bases lining up with TRBD2. V was pared by 2 bases and J by 4 bases, with 7 bases of the junction left unmatched. Germline loops: CDR1 SGHTA, CDR2 FQGNSA. The CDR3 runs 16 residues. CDR3: CASSLSGGRAADTQYF. For the CDR3, the DNA is TGTGCCAGCAGCTTATCGGGCGGGAGGGCAGCAGATACGCAGTATTTT. Together with reference TRBV7-2 and TRBJ2-3, the CDR3 gives the full variable domain: GAGVSQSPSNKVTEKGKDVELRCDPISGHTALYWYRQSLGQGLEFLIYFQGNSAPDKSGLPSDRFSAERTGGSVSTLTIQRTQQEDSAVYLCASSLSGGRAADTQYFGPGTRLTVL.